This TCR beta chain was documented in a study of blood T cell repertoires in COVID-19. Study summary: Sites in the United States, Italy and Spain provided acute and convalescent COVID-19 samples.

Germline-derived CDR1 and CDR2 are MNHEY and SMNVEV (reference sequence). This CDR3 comprises 14 residues. The germline V and J ends were trimmed by 6 bases and 0 bases, with 12 bases remaining between them. Produced via immunoSEQ multiplex PCR; TCRdb's table is partial and in-frame only. Of under 200,000 clones in the sample, about 80% were seen once. Sequenced input: peripheral blood. This TCR was recovered from a man under 40 with active or convalescent COVID-19. The chain employs TRBV27 and TRBJ2-7; possible D gene TRBD2, 6 bases. CDR3 protein: CASSRTTSSYEQYV. The CDR3 DNA is TGTGCCAGCAGCCGGACTACCAGCTCCTACGAGCAGTACGTC.